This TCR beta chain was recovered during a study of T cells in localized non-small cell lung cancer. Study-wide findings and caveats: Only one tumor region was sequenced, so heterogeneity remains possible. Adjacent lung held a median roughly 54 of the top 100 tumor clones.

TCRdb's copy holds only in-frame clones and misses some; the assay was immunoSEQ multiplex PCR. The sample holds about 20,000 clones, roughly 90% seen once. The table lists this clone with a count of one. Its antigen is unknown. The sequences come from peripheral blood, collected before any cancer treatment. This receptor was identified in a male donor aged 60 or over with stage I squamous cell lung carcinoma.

As DNA, the CDR3 is TGTGCCAGCTCACCGACCGGGACAGGAGTGCAAGAGACCCAGTACTTC. Translating gives CASSPTGTGVQETQYF. J is TRBJ2-5 and V is TRBV18; 8 bases map to TRBD1. The ends lost 3 bases at V and 2 bases at J; junction bases unmatched: 8. CDR1 KGHSH and CDR2 LQKENI come from the germline V gene. The CDR3 consists of 16 residues.